One T cell receptor beta chain is described in this entry. This entry belongs to a study of blood T cell repertoires in COVID-19. V was shortened by 5 bases and J by 2 bases, with 13 bases between the two germline ends. Germline V gene lookup returns CDR1 ENHRY and CDR2 SYGVKD. This CDR3 contains 14 residues. This table comes from immunoSEQ multiplex PCR, and its TCRdb copy is limited to in-frame clones, with some not included. The sample has more than 300,000 clones; 88% are singletons. The V and J genes are TRBV10-3 and TRBJ2-7; D perhaps matches TRBD1 (6 bases). Sequencing was performed on PBMCs or T cells enriched from blood (not recorded which). This clonotype originated in a woman aged 18-29 years who had recovered from COVID-19. DNA for the CDR3: TGTGCCATCAGTCCAGGACAGAGAACCTACGAGCAGTACTTC. Protein: CAISPGQRTYEQYF.